The source of this T cell receptor beta chain is a study of blood T cell repertoires in COVID-19. Study context: Researchers got acute and convalescent COVID-19 samples from the United States, Italy and Spain. The cDNA or gDNA used as material had been derived from T cells, B-cell-depleted T cells, or PBMCs.

This clone was found once. As processed by the authors: Cell counts per sample came from amplifying reference gene primers. Data came from immunoSEQ multiplex PCR; TCRdb stores just in-frame clones and leaves some out. The V and J calls and clone size were taken over from that table, and D and trimming were inferred from the DNA. The sample lists roughly 200,000 clones; around 87% were seen once. This receptor was obtained from a man in his 60s who had recovered from COVID-19. Sequences were obtained from peripheral blood.

CDR3 in DNA: TGTGCCAGCAGCCGTCAGGGGGCCAACGTCCTGACTTTC. This codes for CASSRQGANVLTF. The chain employs TRBV11-2 and TRBJ2-6; D is undetermined. Germline lookup yields CDR1 SGHAT and CDR2 FQNNGV. The V end was cut by 5 bases, the J end by 4 bases, with 6 bases between. CDR3 length equals 13 residues.